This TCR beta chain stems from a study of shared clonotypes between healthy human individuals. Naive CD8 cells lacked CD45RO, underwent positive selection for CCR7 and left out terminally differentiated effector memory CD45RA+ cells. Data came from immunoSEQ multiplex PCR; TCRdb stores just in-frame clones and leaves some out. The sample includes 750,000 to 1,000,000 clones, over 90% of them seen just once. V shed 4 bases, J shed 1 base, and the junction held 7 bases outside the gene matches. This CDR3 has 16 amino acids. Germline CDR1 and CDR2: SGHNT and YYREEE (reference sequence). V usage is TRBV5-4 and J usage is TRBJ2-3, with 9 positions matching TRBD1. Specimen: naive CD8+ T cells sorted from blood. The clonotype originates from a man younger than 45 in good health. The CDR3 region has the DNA TGTGCCAGCAGCCCACAGGGGGCCCACGGCACAGATACGCAGTATTTT. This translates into CASSPQGAHGTDTQYF.